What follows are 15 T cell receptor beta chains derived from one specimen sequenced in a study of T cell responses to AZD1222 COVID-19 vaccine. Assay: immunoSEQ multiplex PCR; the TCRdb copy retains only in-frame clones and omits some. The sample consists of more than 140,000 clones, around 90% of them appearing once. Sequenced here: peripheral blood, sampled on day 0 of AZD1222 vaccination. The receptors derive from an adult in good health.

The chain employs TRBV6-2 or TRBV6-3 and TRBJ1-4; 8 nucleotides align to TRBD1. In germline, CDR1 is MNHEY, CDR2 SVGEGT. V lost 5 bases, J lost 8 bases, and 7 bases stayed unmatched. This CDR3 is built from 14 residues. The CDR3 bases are TGTGCCAGCAGTCTCAGGGGGCGGGAAGAAAAACTGTTTTTT. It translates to CASSLRGREEKLFF.

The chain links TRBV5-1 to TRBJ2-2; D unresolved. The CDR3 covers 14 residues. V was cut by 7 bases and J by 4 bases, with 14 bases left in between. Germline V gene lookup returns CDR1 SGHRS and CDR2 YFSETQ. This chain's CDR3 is CASRPIFSTGELFF. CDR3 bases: TGCGCCAGCCGTCCCATATTTTCCACCGGGGAGCTGTTTTTT.

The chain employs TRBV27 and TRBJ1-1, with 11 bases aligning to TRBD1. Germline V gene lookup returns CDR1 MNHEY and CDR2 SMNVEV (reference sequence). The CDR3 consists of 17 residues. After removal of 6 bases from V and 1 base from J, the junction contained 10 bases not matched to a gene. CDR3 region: CASSKPTGQGANTEAFF. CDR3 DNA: TGTGCCAGCAGCAAACCCACAGGACAGGGGGCGAACACTGAAGCTTTCTTT.

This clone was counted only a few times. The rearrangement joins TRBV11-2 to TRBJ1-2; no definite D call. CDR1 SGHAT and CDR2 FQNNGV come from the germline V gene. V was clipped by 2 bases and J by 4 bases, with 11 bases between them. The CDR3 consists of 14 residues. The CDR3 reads CASSLSNTAYGYTF. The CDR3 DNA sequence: TGTGCCAGCAGCTTATCCAACACGGCCTATGGCTACACCTTC.

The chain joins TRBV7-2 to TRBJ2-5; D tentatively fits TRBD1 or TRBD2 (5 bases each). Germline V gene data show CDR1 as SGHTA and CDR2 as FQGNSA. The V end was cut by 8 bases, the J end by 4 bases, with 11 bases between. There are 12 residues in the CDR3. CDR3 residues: CASGRGTETQYF. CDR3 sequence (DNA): TGTGCCAGCGGCCGGGGCACAGAGACCCAGTACTTC.

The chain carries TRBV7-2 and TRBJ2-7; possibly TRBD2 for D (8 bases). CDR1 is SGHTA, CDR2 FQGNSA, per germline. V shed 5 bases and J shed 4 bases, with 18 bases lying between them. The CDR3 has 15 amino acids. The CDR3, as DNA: TGTGCCAGCAGCCCCGGGGGGGACAGATCTTACGAGCAGTACTTC. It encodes CASSPGGDRSYEQYF.

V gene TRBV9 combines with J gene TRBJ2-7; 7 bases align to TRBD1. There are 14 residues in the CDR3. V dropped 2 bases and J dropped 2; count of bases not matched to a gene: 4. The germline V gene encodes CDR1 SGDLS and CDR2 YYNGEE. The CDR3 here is CASSVRDSPYEQYF. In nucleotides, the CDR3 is TGTGCCAGCAGCGTCCGGGACAGCCCCTACGAGCAGTACTTC.

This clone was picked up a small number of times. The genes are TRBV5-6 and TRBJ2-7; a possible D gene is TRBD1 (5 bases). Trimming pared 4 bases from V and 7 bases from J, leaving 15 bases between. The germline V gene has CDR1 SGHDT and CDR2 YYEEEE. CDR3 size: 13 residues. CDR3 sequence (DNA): TGTGCCAGCAGCCCGGAGAATAGGGGAGAGCAGTACTTC. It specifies CASSPENRGEQYF.

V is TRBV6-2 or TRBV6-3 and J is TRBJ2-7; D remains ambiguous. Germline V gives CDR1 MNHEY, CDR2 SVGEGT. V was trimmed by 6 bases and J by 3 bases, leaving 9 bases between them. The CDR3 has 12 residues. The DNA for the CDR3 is TGTGCCAGCAGCCGGACCATCTACGAGCAGTACTTC. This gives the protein CASSRTIYEQYF.

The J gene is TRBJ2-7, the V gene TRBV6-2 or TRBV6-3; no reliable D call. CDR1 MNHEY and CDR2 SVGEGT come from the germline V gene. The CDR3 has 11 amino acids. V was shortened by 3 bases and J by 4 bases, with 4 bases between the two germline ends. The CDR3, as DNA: TGTGCCAGCAGTTATAGGTACGAGCAGTACTTC. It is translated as CASSYRYEQYF.

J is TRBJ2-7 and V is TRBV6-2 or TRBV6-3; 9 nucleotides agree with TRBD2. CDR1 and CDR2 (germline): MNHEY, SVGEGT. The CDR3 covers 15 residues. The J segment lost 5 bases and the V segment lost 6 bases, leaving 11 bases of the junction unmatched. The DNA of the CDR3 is TGTGCCAGCAGCTATCCGGGACTAGCAGGCGACGAGCAGTACTTC. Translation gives CASSYPGLAGDEQYF.

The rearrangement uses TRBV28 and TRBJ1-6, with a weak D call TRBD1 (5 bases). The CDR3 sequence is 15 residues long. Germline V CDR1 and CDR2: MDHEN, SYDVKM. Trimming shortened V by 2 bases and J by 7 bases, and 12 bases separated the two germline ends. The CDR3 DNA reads TGTGCCAGCAGTTTAGTCCAGGGTGGAAATTCACCCCTCCACTTT. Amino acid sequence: CASSLVQGGNSPLHF.

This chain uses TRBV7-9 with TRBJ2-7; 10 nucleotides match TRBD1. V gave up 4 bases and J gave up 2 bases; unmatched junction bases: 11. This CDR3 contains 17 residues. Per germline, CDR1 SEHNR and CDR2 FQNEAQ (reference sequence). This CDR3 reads CASSSRDRGSRPYEQYF. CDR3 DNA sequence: TGTGCCAGCAGCTCCCGGGACAGGGGCTCCCGACCCTACGAGCAGTACTTC.

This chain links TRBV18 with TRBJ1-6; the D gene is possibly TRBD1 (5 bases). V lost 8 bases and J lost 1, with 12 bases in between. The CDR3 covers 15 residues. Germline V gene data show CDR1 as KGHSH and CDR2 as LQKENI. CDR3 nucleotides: TGTGCCAGCCATTCCAGACAGTCCTATAATTCACCCCTCCACTTT. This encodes CASHSRQSYNSPLHF.

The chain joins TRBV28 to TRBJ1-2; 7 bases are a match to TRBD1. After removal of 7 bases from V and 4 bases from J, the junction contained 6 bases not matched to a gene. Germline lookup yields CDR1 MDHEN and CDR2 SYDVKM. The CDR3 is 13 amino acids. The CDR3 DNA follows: TGTGCCAGCACCCTCGGACAGGCCTATGGCTACACCTTC. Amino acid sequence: CASTLGQAYGYTF.